This entry lists 29 T cell receptor beta chains sequenced from one sample in a study of cytomegalovirus exposure and HLA in healthy donors. Libraries were prepared by immunoSEQ multiplex PCR; TCRdb keeps only in-frame clonotypes and omits some of them. The data contain 110,000 to 150,000 clones, just under 85% of them singletons. The specimen was PBMCs. The receptors come from a woman aged 25-40 years in good health and CMV-seronegative.

This chain connects TRBV10-3 to TRBJ2-6; 8 nucleotides align to TRBD1. The CDR3 totals 13 residues. V lost 10 bases to trimming and J lost 3 bases; unmatched junction nucleotides: 2. Germline V gives CDR1 ENHRY, CDR2 SYGVKD. The CDR3 DNA follows: TGTGCCACAACAGGGGGTGGGGCCAACGTCCTGACTTTC. Amino acids: CATTGGGANVLTF.

The chain is built from TRBV4-2 and TRBJ2-1; D possibly corresponds to TRBD2 (6 bases). Trimming took off 1 base at V and 6 bases at J, with 22 bases between the two ends. Germline CDR1 is LGHNA and CDR2 is YNFKEQ. This CDR3 is 18 amino acids long. The DNA of the CDR3 is TGTGCCAGCAGCCAAGCTACCGGGTTCGCGGGGCACGGCAATGAGCAGTTCTTC. This sequence encodes CASSQATGFAGHGNEQFF.

V and J are TRBV11-2 and TRBJ2-1; 9 bases agree with TRBD1. Germline lookup yields CDR1 SGHAT and CDR2 FQNNGV. V gave up 5 bases and J gave up 8 bases; unmatched junction bases: 10. The CDR3 is 15 residues long. CDR3 loop: CASSLTGTGRDEQFF. The CDR3 DNA reads TGTGCCAGCAGCCTCACCGGGACAGGGCGGGATGAGCAGTTCTTC.

The rearrangement links TRBV28 to TRBJ1-2; 12 bases line up with TRBD1. Germline V gene data show CDR1 as MDHEN and CDR2 as SYDVKM. The V segment lost 2 bases and the J segment 7 bases; nucleotides outside the gene matches: 2. This CDR3 is 14 amino acids long. The CDR3 sequence: CASSLGTGGFGYTF. The CDR3 DNA is TGTGCCAGCAGTTTAGGGACAGGGGGCTTTGGCTACACCTTC.

The chain combines TRBV6-6 with TRBJ1-1; possibly TRBD1 for D (5 bases). V was clipped by 8 bases and J by 1 base, with 20 bases between them. The CDR3 spans 16 residues. The V gene's germline CDR1 is MNHNY and CDR2 SVGAGI (reference sequence). The CDR3 DNA sequence: TGTGCCAGCCTAAGGGTAAGGGGCCCCGCGAACACTGAAGCTTTCTTT. It translates to CASLRVRGPANTEAFF.

This chain joins TRBV28 and TRBJ1-2; 7 bases are a match to TRBD1. Unmatched junction bases numbered 7, after V lost 6 bases and J lost 6 bases. The CDR3 is 13 residues long. Per germline, CDR1 MDHEN and CDR2 SYDVKM. CDR3 nucleotide sequence: TGTGCCAGCAGCCCAGGGGGGTGGGATGGCTACACCTTC. Amino acids: CASSPGGWDGYTF.

This chain connects TRBV27 to TRBJ2-6, with TRBD1 matching over 7 bases. V lost 6 bases to trimming and J lost 2 bases; unmatched junction nucleotides: 4. Germline-derived CDR1 and CDR2 are MNHEY and SMNVEV (reference sequence). This CDR3 region has 15 residues. The CDR3 region has the DNA TGTGCCAGCAGCCAAAGGGGGCCTGGGGCCAACGTCCTGACTTTC. As protein: CASSQRGPGANVLTF.

This clone has only a few counts. V and J are TRBV4-1 and TRBJ1-1; D gene ambiguous. With 1 base removed from V and 8 bases from J, the gap between germline ends came to 14 bases. This CDR3 region has 14 residues. CDR1 and CDR2 (germline): MGHRA, YSYEKL. Here the CDR3 reads CASSQVPSVLEAFF. The CDR3 DNA sequence: TGCGCCAGCAGCCAAGTACCTTCGGTCCTGGAAGCTTTCTTT.

This clone has only a few counts. Other DNA sequences in the same sample also yield this CDR3. This chain joins TRBV30 and TRBJ1-5, with D possibly matching TRBD1 (6 bases). Trimming pared 1 base from V and 4 bases from J, leaving 8 bases between. The V gene's germline CDR1 is GTSNPN and CDR2 SVGIG (reference sequence). CDR3 length: 13 amino acids. The CDR3 reads CAWSATGNQPQHF. The CDR3 DNA is TGTGCCTGGAGTGCTACAGGGAATCAGCCCCAGCATTTT.

This chain links TRBV4-1 with TRBJ1-1, with D possibly being TRBD1 (6 bases). V was cut by 4 bases and J by 6 bases, with 15 bases left in between. This CDR3 contains 14 residues. Per germline, CDR1 MGHRA and CDR2 YSYEKL. CDR3 DNA sequence: TGCGCCAGCAGCCTAGGGGACATCTTGGCTGAAGCTTTCTTT. Its translation is CASSLGDILAEAFF.

The chain combines TRBV18 with TRBJ2-5; TRBD1 might be the D (5 bases). The CDR3 runs 13 residues. Trimming removed 2 bases at V and 3 bases at J, with 7 bases between. Germline CDR1 and CDR2: KGHSH and LQKENI. CDR3: CASSPGAEETQYF. In DNA, the CDR3 is TGTGCCAGCTCACCAGGGGCAGAAGAGACCCAGTACTTC.

This clone occurred a few times. The chain has TRBV2 and TRBJ2-2; perhaps TRBD1 as D (5 bases). The V gene's germline CDR1 is SNHLY and CDR2 FYNNEI. The V and J ends lost 3 bases and 9 bases respectively, with 5 bases between them. The CDR3 consists of 11 residues. For the CDR3, the DNA is TGTGCCAGCAGTGAGGGGCGGGAGCTGTTTTTT. It codes for CASSEGRELFF.

CDR3 nucleotides: TGTGCCAGCTCAGCGGTCAGTAGCACAGATACGCAGTATTTT. Residues: CASSAVSSTDTQYF. This rearrangement joins TRBV18 to TRBJ2-3; D is unresolved. CDR1 is KGHSH, CDR2 LQKENI, per germline. V gave up 5 bases and J gave up 0 bases, with 9 bases separating them. This CDR3 comprises 14 residues. Complete variable domain (other parts from reference TRBV18 and TRBJ2-3): NAGVMQNPRHLVRRRGQEARLRCSPMKGHSHVYWYRQLPEEGLKFMVYLQKENIIDESGMPKERFSAEFPKEGPSILRIQQVVRGDSAAYFCASSAVSSTDTQYFGPGTRLTVL.

V usage is TRBV5-6 and J usage is TRBJ1-1; D is perhaps TRBD1 (5 bases). In germline, CDR1 is SGHDT, CDR2 YYEEEE. The CDR3 contains 16 residues. The V gene lost 3 bases and the J gene lost 5 bases, with 20 bases spanning the gap. The CDR3 spells CASSSPKSSGGTEAFF. DNA of the CDR3: TGTGCCAGCAGCTCCCCTAAGTCCTCTGGGGGGACTGAAGCTTTCTTT.

The chain is built from TRBV30 and TRBJ1-5, with a tentative D call TRBD1 (6 bases). V lost 8 bases and J lost 5, with 16 bases in between. Per germline, CDR1 GTSNPN and CDR2 SVGIG (reference sequence). The CDR3 sequence is 13 residues long. The CDR3 loop reads CATNQGFDQPQHF. The CDR3 DNA follows: TGTGCCACCAACCAGGGGTTCGATCAGCCCCAGCATTTT.

The rearrangement uses TRBV7-6 and TRBJ2-5; possibly TRBD2 for D (7 bases). V was cut by 5 bases and J by 9 bases, with 16 bases left in between. This CDR3 is 13 amino acids long. Germline V CDR1 and CDR2: SGHVS, FNYEAQ. The CDR3: CASSRRGEGAQYF. The CDR3 DNA reads TGTGCCAGCAGCCGGCGAGGGGAGGGGGCCCAGTACTTC. The full variable domain, completed using reference TRBV7-6 and TRBJ2-5, is GAGVSQSPRYKVTKRGQDVALRCDPISGHVSLYWYRQALGQGPEFLTYFNYEAQQDKSGLPNDRFSAERPEGSISTLTIQRTEQRDSAMYRCASSRRGEGAQYFGPGTRLLVL.

The chain carries TRBV7-2 and TRBJ1-2; the D gene is possibly TRBD1 (6 bases). The ends were cut back, 8 bases at V and 5 bases at J, with 21 bases in the middle. This CDR3 has 15 residues. Germline V CDR1 and CDR2: SGHTA, FQGNSA. The CDR3 region is CASGPWGRGRYGYTF. In DNA form, the CDR3 reads TGTGCCAGCGGCCCGTGGGGGCGCGGGAGGTATGGCTACACCTTC.

The rearrangement links TRBV4-2 to TRBJ2-6; 9 bases agree with TRBD2. CDR1 LGHNA and CDR2 YNFKEQ come from the germline V gene. There are 17 residues in the CDR3. Losses at the gene ends were 6 bases for V and 1 base for J; bases not matched to a gene: 7. CDR3: CASSLELAGSGANVLTF. Here the CDR3 DNA reads TGTGCCAGCAGTTTAGAGCTAGCGGGGTCTGGGGCCAACGTCCTGACTTTC.

The J gene is TRBJ2-1, the V gene TRBV28, with 9 bases aligning to TRBD2. V trimming: 3 bases; J trimming: 5 bases; junction bases outside the gene matches: 2. The CDR3 loop spans 14 amino acids. Germline lookup yields CDR1 MDHEN and CDR2 SYDVKM. CDR3 residues: CASSFSGGNNEQFF. The CDR3, as DNA: TGTGCCAGCAGTTTTAGCGGGGGAAACAATGAGCAGTTCTTC. Full variable domain (missing parts from reference TRBV28 and TRBJ2-1): DVKVTQSSRYLVKRTGEKVFLECVQDMDHENMFWYRQDPGLGLRLIYFSYDVKMKEKGDIPEGYSVSREKKERFSLILESASTNQTSMYLCASSFSGGNNEQFFGPGTRLTVL.

The V and J genes are TRBV5-1 and TRBJ2-1; D uncertain. Trimming cost V 0 bases and J 8 bases, with 6 bases left between them. This CDR3 has 12 residues. Germline CDR1 reads SGHRS; CDR2 reads YFSETQ. CDR3 in DNA: TGCGCCAGCAGCTTGGTTCGCGATGAGCAGTTCTTC. As protein: CASSLVRDEQFF.

This clone was found a few times. This chain joins TRBV27 and TRBJ1-5, with D perhaps matching TRBD1 (5 bases). V was trimmed by 3 bases and J by 2 bases, leaving 11 bases between them. Germline loops: CDR1 MNHEY, CDR2 SMNVEV (reference sequence). This CDR3 is 15 amino acids long. CDR3 sequence: CASSFVPGGNQPQHF. In DNA, the CDR3 is TGTGCCAGCAGTTTCGTTCCGGGGGGCAATCAGCCCCAGCATTTT.

This clone was seen only a few times. This rearrangement joins TRBV6-5 to TRBJ2-7; 7 bases map to TRBD2. The V segment lost 2 bases and the J segment 3 bases; nucleotides outside the gene matches: 4. The CDR3 covers 14 residues. The germline V gene has CDR1 MNHEY and CDR2 SVGAGI. CDR3 region: CASSYGGGRYEQYF. The CDR3 nucleotides are TGTGCCAGCAGTTACGGCGGGGGTCGCTACGAGCAGTACTTC.

In this sample, this clone turned up once. The V and J genes are TRBV27 and TRBJ1-1; possibly TRBD1 for D (6 bases). The V gene's germline CDR1 is MNHEY and CDR2 SMNVEV (reference sequence). This CDR3 contains 15 residues. The germline V and J ends were trimmed by 5 bases and 0 bases, with 13 bases remaining between them. Here the CDR3 DNA reads TGTGCCAGCAGTCCCAATACAGGGCTGAACACTGAAGCTTTCTTT. Translated: CASSPNTGLNTEAFF.

This clone appeared once. The gene calls are TRBV18 and TRBJ2-3; unclear D gene. Germline loops: CDR1 KGHSH, CDR2 LQKENI. V was cut by 4 bases and J by 0 bases, with 5 bases left in between. The CDR3 is 13 residues long. CDR3 sequence: CASSLPSTDTQYF. CDR3 DNA: TGTGCCAGCTCACTTCCAAGCACAGATACGCAGTATTTT.

This clone turned up a few times. The chain links TRBV2 to TRBJ1-6, with 10 bases that match TRBD1. The V gene's germline CDR1 is SNHLY and CDR2 FYNNEI. V gave up 2 bases and J gave up 11 bases; unmatched junction bases: 6. This CDR3 has 15 amino acids. CDR3 amino acids: CASSERAGTGAPLHF. The CDR3 DNA follows: TGTGCCAGCAGTGAACGTGCCGGGACAGGGGCACCCCTCCACTTT.

The chain uses TRBV4-1 and TRBJ1-5; D uncertain. This CDR3 has 15 residues. CDR1 and CDR2 from the germline V gene are MGHRA and YSYEKL. The ends were cut back, 4 bases at V and 0 bases at J, with 10 bases in the middle. This CDR3 is CASSPGYYSNQPQHF. The CDR3 region has the DNA TGCGCCAGCAGCCCGGGGTATTATAGCAATCAGCCCCAGCATTTT.

In its sample, this clone was seen once. The CDR3 DNA sequence: TGTGCCATCAGTGGCGGGGCAGATCAGCCCCAGCATTTT. It is translated as CAISGGADQPQHF. The rearrangement links TRBV10-3 to TRBJ1-5; TRBD1 might be the D (5 bases). This CDR3 has 13 residues. The germline CDR1 and CDR2 sequences are ENHRY and SYGVKD. Between the trimmed V and J ends, which lost 4 bases and 5 bases, there was a span of 9 bases.

V and J are TRBV10-3 and TRBJ1-3; a weak D match, TRBD1 (5 bases). CDR3 length: 15 amino acids. The germline gives CDR1 ENHRY, CDR2 SYGVKD. Trimming took 2 bases from V and 4 from J, leaving 12 bases between them. Written as DNA, the CDR3 is TGTGCCATCAGTGAGCCCGGGGGATCCGGAAACACCATATATTTT. This translates into CAISEPGGSGNTIYF.

The chain links TRBV27 to TRBJ1-1, with D hard to call. The germline V and J ends were trimmed by 0 bases and 7 bases, with 9 bases remaining between them. CDR3 size: 13 residues. The germline CDR1 and CDR2 sequences are MNHEY and SMNVEV (reference sequence). The CDR3 region is CASSLSNQDEAFF. The CDR3 DNA reads TGTGCCAGCAGTTTATCAAATCAGGATGAAGCTTTCTTT.